The TCR beta chain described here comes from a study of CXCR3-negative and CXCR3-positive naive CD8 T cells. The CDR3 totals 13 residues. Germline V gene data show CDR1 as MGHDK and CDR2 as SYGVNS. A remark on this clonotype: Its specificity is unknown.

Study-level results: The study found more hydrophobic TRB CDR3s in CXCR3-positive naive cells than in CXCR3-negative naive cells.

5' RACE that incorporated UMI labels was used to prepare the TRB cDNA libraries. TCRdb reanalyzed the 5' RACE reads and collapses them to one entry per CDR3 protein, without DNA. The listing contains some 130,000 distinct CDR3 sequences. Those CD8+ T cells considered naive were CD45RO-CCR7+CD27+CD95-. The chain joins TRBV25-1 to TRBJ1-1; TCRdb reports TRBD1, a call that lacks DNA to check it against. This TCR derives from a human donor in good health. Some clones in this sample may be carry-over from other donors' samples. The specimen sequenced was naive CXCR3+ CD8+ T cells from blood. Indicated subset: CD45RO-CCR7+CD27+CD95- naive CD8+ T cells expressing CXCR3 (TNR3+). The CDR3 loop is CASSTGWATEAFF.